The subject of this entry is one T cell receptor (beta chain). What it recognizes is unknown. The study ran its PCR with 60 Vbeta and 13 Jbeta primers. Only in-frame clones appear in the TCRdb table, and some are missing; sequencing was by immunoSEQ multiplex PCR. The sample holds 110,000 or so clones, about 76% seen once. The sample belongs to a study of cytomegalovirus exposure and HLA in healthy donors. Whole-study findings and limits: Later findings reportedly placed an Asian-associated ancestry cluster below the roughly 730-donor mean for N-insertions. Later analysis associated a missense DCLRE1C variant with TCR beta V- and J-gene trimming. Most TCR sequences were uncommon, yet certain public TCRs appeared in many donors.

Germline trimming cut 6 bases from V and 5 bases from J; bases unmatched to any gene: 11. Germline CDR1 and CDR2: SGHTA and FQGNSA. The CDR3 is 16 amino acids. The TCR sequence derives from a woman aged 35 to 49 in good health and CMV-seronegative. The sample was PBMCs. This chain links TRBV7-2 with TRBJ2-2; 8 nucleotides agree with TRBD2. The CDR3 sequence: CASSPSGSAGTGELFF. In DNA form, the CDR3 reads TGTGCCAGCAGTCCCAGCGGGAGTGCGGGAACCGGGGAGCTGTTTTTT.